The clone carrying this T cell receptor beta chain has just one count. Its antigen is unknown. A single record per CDR3 protein comes from TCRdb applying MiXCR to the RT-PCR reads. Of some 600,000 distinct CDR3 sequences listed, approximately 15% are singletons. The entry originates in a study of response to subunit inactivated influenza vaccine. Broader study findings: Authors suggested few new T cells are recruited by each seasonal influenza vaccination.

The V end was cut by 2 bases, the J end by 5 bases, with 10 bases between. The CDR3 runs to 14 residues. Germline assignment: CDR1 LGHDT and CDR2 YNNKEL (reference sequence). The V and J genes are TRBV3-1 and TRBJ1-5, with D possibly TRBD1 on 5 matching bases. Specimen: PBMCs from blood, collected around 15 days before vaccination. The sequence came from a man between 50 and 59 years old who received an inactivated influenza vaccine. This CDR3 reads CASSQYQGHQPQHF. The DNA of the CDR3 is TGTGCCAGCAGCCAATACCAGGGCCATCAGCCCCAGCATTTT.